This entry lists 14 T cell receptor beta chains sequenced from one sample in a study of spatial heterogeneity in lung cancer. TCRdb ran MiXCR on the 5' RACE reads and lists one entry per CDR3 protein. The data contain 20,000 to 25,000 distinct CDR3 sequences, roughly 6.9% of them singletons. Time point meaning: sample taken at primary tumor resection. From tumor, nontumor lung or frozen PBMC, whole RNA was taken unsorted for sequencing. Sequenced here: PBMCs, sampled at surgery. These receptors came from a male donor with early-stage non-small cell lung cancer.

This clonotype was observed many times. The chain couples TRBV5-6 to TRBJ2-7; TRBD1 might be the D (6 bases). V was clipped by 0 bases and J by 4 bases, with 14 bases between them. The CDR3 is made up of 15 amino acids. Germline V gene sequence: CDR1 SGHDT, CDR2 YYEEEE. CDR3 coding DNA: TGTGCCAGCAGCTTGGACGGTGAGGGGGTTTACGAGCAGTACGTC. Translation gives CASSLDGEGVYEQYV.

The table lists this clonotype with many counts. This rearrangement joins TRBV20-1 to TRBJ1-2; D gene ambiguous. This CDR3 has 11 residues. Deletions cut 5 bases from V and 5 bases from J, with 9 bases between. Germline CDR1 reads DFQATT; CDR2 reads SNEGSKA (reference sequence). In nucleotides, the CDR3 is TGCAGTGCTGATTCACAGTATGGCTACACCTTC. Translation gives CSADSQYGYTF.

This clonotype was seen many times. This chain joins TRBV20-1 and TRBJ2-7, with 8 positions matching TRBD2. CDR3 length: 12 amino acids. CDR1 and CDR2 from the germline V gene are DFQATT and SNEGSKA (reference sequence). V gave up 6 bases and J gave up 0 bases; unmatched junction bases: 1. CDR3: CSAGGGSYEQYF. The CDR3 DNA follows: TGCAGTGCCGGGGGGGGCTCCTACGAGCAGTACTTC.

This clonotype has at least ten counts. This chain connects TRBV6-2 or TRBV6-3 to TRBJ2-3; the match to TRBD1 covers 7 bases. CDR3 length: 12 amino acids. Germline CDR1 MNHEY, CDR2 SVGEGT. V lost 8 bases to trimming and J lost 9 bases; unmatched junction nucleotides: 8. This CDR3 reads CASGIRQGTQYF. The CDR3 nucleotides are TGTGCCAGCGGAATAAGACAGGGCACGCAGTATTTT.

The chain is built from TRBV3-1 and TRBJ1-5; D not resolved. V was pared by 3 bases and J by 4 bases, with 7 bases between. The CDR3 has 13 residues. Germline V gene data show CDR1 as LGHDT and CDR2 as YNNKEL (reference sequence). The CDR3 loop reads CASSQQINQPQHF. CDR3 DNA sequence: TGTGCCAGCAGCCAGCAAATAAATCAGCCCCAGCATTTT.

The V call is TRBV18, the J call TRBJ2-1; D unresolved. The CDR3 sequence is 14 residues long. From germline, CDR1 is KGHSH and CDR2 LQKENI. V gave up 3 bases and J gave up 6 bases, with 12 bases separating them. CDR3: CASSPAPSANEQFF. The CDR3 bases are TGTGCCAGCTCACCCGCCCCGAGCGCCAATGAGCAGTTCTTC.

This clonotype has at least ten counts. The chain uses TRBV7-2 and TRBJ1-1; D not certain. The CDR3 loop spans 13 amino acids. Germline lookup yields CDR1 SGHTA and CDR2 FQGNSA. Deletions cut 1 base from V and 1 base from J, with 4 bases between. DNA of the CDR3: TGTGCCAGCAGCTTAGGCACGAACACTGAAGCTTTCTTT. This translates into CASSLGTNTEAFF.

The genes are TRBV5-1 and TRBJ2-3; 9 nucleotides agree with TRBD2. The CDR3 sequence is 15 residues long. The V segment lost 2 bases and the J segment 4 bases; nucleotides outside the gene matches: 5. CDR1 and CDR2 from the germline V gene are SGHRS and YFSETQ. DNA for the CDR3: TGCGCCAGCAGCTTTAGCGGGGGTGGATCAGATACGCAGTATTTT. It is translated as CASSFSGGGSDTQYF.

Within the sample, this clonotype is medium-sized. The chain combines TRBV11-1 with TRBJ1-1; 7 positions agree with TRBD1. The V gene's germline CDR1 is SGHAT and CDR2 FQDESV (reference sequence). This CDR3 is 15 amino acids long. J was trimmed by 1 base and V by 3 bases; bases with no gene match: 5. This CDR3 is CASSFETGQNTEAFF. CDR3 DNA: TGTGCCAGCAGCTTTGAGACAGGGCAGAACACTGAAGCTTTCTTT.

In this sample, this clonotype turned up a few times. The chain combines TRBV18 with TRBJ1-3, with 7 bases identical to TRBD1. CDR3 size: 15 residues. CDR1 KGHSH and CDR2 LQKENI come from the germline V gene. After removal of 2 bases from V and 0 bases from J, the junction contained 1 base not matched to a gene. The CDR3 protein is CASSPGTVSGNTIYF. The CDR3 DNA follows: TGTGCCAGCTCACCAGGGACAGTCTCTGGAAACACCATATATTTT.

This clonotype showed up many times. The V call is TRBV5-1, the J call TRBJ2-7; 8 bases map to TRBD1. Germline V lookup: CDR1 SGHRS, CDR2 YFSETQ. This CDR3 has 15 residues. With V trimmed by 0 bases and J by 5 bases, 7 bases remained unmatched. The CDR3 here is CASSLAGQGPDEQYV. CDR3 DNA sequence: TGCGCCAGCAGCTTGGCCGGACAGGGTCCCGACGAGCAGTACGTC.

The gene calls are TRBV5-1 and TRBJ2-3; unclear D gene. Germline V lookup: CDR1 SGHRS, CDR2 YFSETQ. The V gene lost 0 bases and the J gene lost 0 bases, with 23 bases spanning the gap. The CDR3 is made up of 20 amino acids. The CDR3 bases are TGCGCCAGCAGCTTGGAGGTTGGTTTACCCGGCGCAGCTAGCACAGATACGCAGTATTTT. Amino acids: CASSLEVGLPGAASTDTQYF.

The rearrangement joins TRBV5-1 to TRBJ2-3; D is perhaps TRBD2 (6 bases). Trimming shortened V by 0 bases and J by 0 bases, and 8 bases separated the two germline ends. The CDR3 sequence is 15 residues long. The germline V gene has CDR1 SGHRS and CDR2 YFSETQ. The CDR3 sequence: CASSLAGGSTDTQYF. Here the CDR3 DNA reads TGCGCCAGCAGCTTGGCCGGGGGAAGCACAGATACGCAGTATTTT.

This clonotype came up many times. This chain joins TRBV27 and TRBJ1-1, with 11 bases aligning to TRBD1. In germline, CDR1 is MNHEY, CDR2 SMNVEV (reference sequence). This CDR3 spans 16 amino acids. Trimming at V came to 5 bases and at J to 4 bases, leaving 9 bases not matched to a gene. Here the CDR3 reads CASSPTGQGVSTEAFF. The CDR3 DNA reads as TGTGCCAGCAGTCCAACGGGACAGGGGGTGAGCACTGAAGCTTTCTTT.